The 7 T cell receptor beta chains given below trace back to one sample, sequenced in a study of T cell responses to AZD1222 COVID-19 vaccine. The method was immunoSEQ multiplex PCR; TCRdb's version includes in-frame clones alone and lacks a portion of them. The top ten clones hold about 1.7% of a sample with some 180,000 clones, 80% to 95% of them seen once. The sequencing used peripheral blood, collected 28 days after the second AZD1222 dose. All receptors come from an adult who received the AZD1222 COVID-19 vaccine.

The V call is TRBV4-1, the J call TRBJ2-1, with TRBD2 identical over 9 bases. Unmatched junction bases numbered 4, after V lost 1 base and J lost 6 bases. This CDR3 region has 15 residues. The V gene's germline CDR1 is MGHRA and CDR2 YSYEKL. CDR3 protein: CASSQGLAVPNEQFF. CDR3 sequence (DNA): TGCGCCAGCAGCCAAGGACTAGCGGTTCCCAATGAGCAGTTCTTC.

In this sample, this clone turned up once. The V gene is TRBV2, the J gene TRBJ1-1, with D possibly matching TRBD1 (6 bases). Germline V gene data show CDR1 as SNHLY and CDR2 as FYNNEI. V was shortened by 5 bases and J by 0 bases, with 10 bases between the two germline ends. CDR3 length equals 14 residues. The CDR3 is CASSPQGLNTEAFF. The CDR3, as DNA: TGTGCCAGCAGTCCACAGGGTTTGAACACTGAAGCTTTCTTT.

The chain couples TRBV7-3 to TRBJ2-3; no clear D gene. Between the trimmed V and J ends, which lost 2 bases and 4 bases, there was a span of 19 bases. The CDR3 is made up of 17 amino acids. Germline CDR1 SGHTA, CDR2 FQGTGA. The CDR3 nucleotides are TGTGCCAGCAGCTTATTCGGTGCGACGTTAGCTCCAGATACGCAGTATTTT. Its translation: CASSLFGATLAPDTQYF.

CDR3 amino acids: CASSFLRGGYEQYF. The DNA for the CDR3 is TGTGCCAGCAGTTTCCTCAGGGGGGGGTACGAGCAGTACTTC. V is TRBV6-1 and J is TRBJ2-7; possibly TRBD1 or TRBD2 for D (7 bases each). This CDR3 region has 14 residues. The V gene lost 5 bases and the J gene lost 4 bases, with 15 bases spanning the gap. The germline V gene has CDR1 MNHNS and CDR2 SASEGT.

This chain links TRBV12-5 with TRBJ2-6, with unresolved D. Trimming pared 3 bases from V and 0 bases from J, leaving 6 bases between. CDR1 and CDR2 from the germline V gene are LGHNT and FRNRAP. The length of the CDR3 is 15 residues. The CDR3 protein is CASGFPSSGANVLTF. The CDR3, as DNA: TGTGCTAGTGGTTTCCCGAGCTCTGGGGCCAACGTCCTGACTTTC.

The chain is built from TRBV7-8 and TRBJ1-5, with a weak D call TRBD1 (6 bases). Per the germline V gene, CDR1 is SGHVS and CDR2 is FQNEAQ. The V gene lost 1 base and the J gene lost 11 bases, with 18 bases spanning the gap. The CDR3 loop spans 15 amino acids. CDR3 sequence reads: CASSLVGQGGTAQHF. The CDR3, as DNA: TGTGCCAGCAGCTTAGTAGGCCAAGGGGGAACGGCCCAGCATTTT.

This clone was counted a single time. V and J are TRBV12-3 or TRBV12-4 and TRBJ2-5; no clear D. The CDR3 loop spans 13 amino acids. Trimming took 2 bases from V and 4 from J, leaving 8 bases between them. CDR3 coding DNA: TGTGCCAGCAGTTTATGGGCCGGAGAGACCCAGTACTTC. Translating gives CASSLWAGETQYF.